The 24 T cell receptor beta chains below come from one sample, sequenced in a study of blood T cell repertoires in COVID-19. TCRdb's table, derived via immunoSEQ multiplex PCR, lists solely in-frame clones and lacks some. The sample shows about 200,000 clones, 89% of them seen only once. Sequenced input: peripheral blood. These receptors were taken from a middle-aged woman with acute or convalescent COVID-19.

V and J are TRBV2 and TRBJ2-3; a possible D gene is TRBD1 (6 bases). V was pared by 2 bases and J by 4 bases, with 13 bases between. The CDR3 length is 15 residues. CDR1 SNHLY and CDR2 FYNNEI come from the germline V gene. The CDR3 sequence: CASSEISGEADTQYF. For the CDR3, the DNA is TGTGCCAGCAGTGAAATATCAGGGGAAGCAGATACGCAGTATTTT.

This rearrangement joins TRBV7-2 to TRBJ1-4, with D perhaps matching TRBD1 (6 bases). The CDR3 spans 14 residues. Germline CDR1 and CDR2: SGHTA and FQGNSA. V was pared by 5 bases and J by 8 bases, with 15 bases between. The CDR3 region is CASSRTGNGEKLFF. CDR3 in DNA: TGTGCCAGCAGCCGTACAGGGAACGGCGAAAAACTGTTTTTT. Looking up the rest from reference TRBV7-2 and TRBJ1-4 gives the full variable domain: GAGVSQSPSNKVTEKGKDVELRCDPISGHTALYWYRQSLGQGLEFLIYFQGNSAPDKSGLPSDRFSAERTGGSVSTLTIQRTQQEDSAVYLCASSRTGNGEKLFFGSGTQLSVL.

This rearrangement joins TRBV6-1 to TRBJ1-5; TRBD1 matches at 8 bases. Trimming cost V 1 base and J 2 bases; bases outside gene matches: 10. CDR1 MNHNS and CDR2 SASEGT come from the germline V gene. CDR3 length: 18 residues. As DNA, the CDR3 is TGTGCCAGCAGTGAAGAAGACAGGGGTTTTAGTGGCAATCAGCCCCAGCATTTT. Translating it yields CASSEEDRGFSGNQPQHF.

This clone was detected only a few times. V and J are TRBV25-1 and TRBJ1-6; tentatively, D is TRBD1 (5 bases). Trimming removed 0 bases from V and 5 bases from J, with 8 bases in between. CDR1 and CDR2 from the germline V gene are MGHDK and SYGVNS. The CDR3 runs 15 residues. CDR3 nucleotide sequence: TGTGCCAGCAGTGAATACGGGGGTAATAATTCACCCCTCCACTTT. Protein sequence: CASSEYGGNNSPLHF.

The J gene is TRBJ2-5, the V gene TRBV5-1; possibly TRBD1 for D (8 bases). This CDR3 is 16 amino acids long. V was clipped by 4 bases and J by 2 bases, with 18 bases between them. Germline CDR1 SGHRS, CDR2 YFSETQ. CDR3 in DNA: TGCGCCAGCAGCGGGGGGGACAGGCCCAGACAAGAGACCCAGTACTTC. Its translation is CASSGGDRPRQETQYF.

This chain links TRBV4-2 with TRBJ2-6, with 13 nucleotides matching TRBD2. The CDR3 loop spans 18 amino acids. The germline V gene has CDR1 LGHNA and CDR2 YNFKEQ. V lost 1 base to trimming and J lost 3 bases; unmatched junction nucleotides: 3. Here the CDR3 DNA reads TGTGCCAGCAGCCAAGTACTAGCGGGGGGGCGTGGGGCCAACGTCCTGACTTTC. It is translated as CASSQVLAGGRGANVLTF.

J is TRBJ1-1 and V is TRBV5-5, with TRBD1 matching 7 bases. Germline V lookup: CDR1 SGHKS, CDR2 YYEKEE (reference sequence). This CDR3 has 17 residues. V trimming: 3 bases; J trimming: 1 base; junction bases outside the gene matches: 12. The CDR3 sequence: CASSSTGLTFSNTEAFF. CDR3 sequence (DNA): TGTGCCAGCAGCTCGACAGGGCTGACTTTTTCGAACACTGAAGCTTTCTTT. Complete variable domain (other parts from reference TRBV5-5 and TRBJ1-1): DAGVTQSPTHLIKTRGQQVTLRCSPISGHKSVSWYQQVLGQGPQFIFQYYEKEERGRGNFPDRFSARQFPNYSSELNVNALLLGDSALYLCASSSTGLTFSNTEAFFGQGTRLTVV.

This chain uses TRBV5-1 with TRBJ1-1; 7 nucleotides line up with TRBD1. The CDR3 sequence is 15 residues long. CDR1 and CDR2 (germline): SGHRS, YFSETQ. Germline trimming cut 3 bases from V and 4 bases from J; bases unmatched to any gene: 9. DNA for the CDR3: TGCGCCAGCAGCTCCTCAGGGGGTAAAGGCACTGAAGCTTTCTTT. This translates into CASSSSGGKGTEAFF.

The chain is built from TRBV7-9 and TRBJ1-2; 7 bases agree with TRBD1. V gave up 5 bases and J gave up 12 bases; unmatched junction bases: 9. CDR1 SEHNR and CDR2 FQNEAQ come from the germline V gene (reference sequence). The CDR3 runs 12 residues. The CDR3 sequence: CASSVTTGDDTF. In nucleotides, the CDR3 is TGTGCCAGCAGCGTAACTACAGGGGACGACACCTTC.

CDR3 DNA: TGTGCCAGCAGTTCTGCGGCCCGCGCGGGGACAGATACGCAGTATTTT. This gives the protein CASSSAARAGTDTQYF. V is TRBV28 and J is TRBJ2-3; D is perhaps TRBD2 (6 bases). There are 16 residues in the CDR3. V lost 4 bases and J 3 bases, leaving 17 bases between the germline ends. Germline loops: CDR1 MDHEN, CDR2 SYDVKM.

This chain joins TRBV3-1 (or the pseudogene TRBV3-2) and TRBJ1-4, with a possible D match to TRBD1 (5 bases). The CDR3 length is 18 residues. CDR1 is LGHDT, CDR2 YNNKEL, per germline (reference sequence). The germline V and J ends were trimmed by 0 bases and 7 bases, with 21 bases remaining between them. The CDR3 region is CASSQDWWQGGDSEKLFF. In DNA, the CDR3 is TGTGCCAGCAGCCAAGATTGGTGGCAGGGTGGGGACTCTGAAAAACTGTTTTTT.

This clone was recorded only once. The limits of the CDR3 on the DNA are not certain, so only TCRdb's listed CDR3 is given. The chain uses TRBV7-2 and TRBJ2-7; the table's D call of TRBD1 was not tested on the DNA. Germline V gene data show CDR1 as SGHTA and CDR2 as FQGNSA. Counting both end residues, the CDR3 totals 13 amino acids. CDR3 residues: CASSGVGQGIKDV.

V is TRBV6-1 and J is TRBJ2-2; unclear D gene. The CDR3 contains 14 residues. Germline V gene data show CDR1 as MNHNS and CDR2 as SASEGT. Between the trimmed V and J ends, which lost 2 bases and 1 base, there was a span of 5 bases. The CDR3 DNA is TGTGCCAGCAGTGAATTCTGGAACACCGGGGAGCTGTTTTTT. Translation gives CASSEFWNTGELFF.

The V and J genes are TRBV7-8 and TRBJ2-7; TRBD2 agrees at 7 bases. This CDR3 is built from 19 residues. Trimming cost V 2 bases and J 6 bases; bases outside gene matches: 22. The germline V gene has CDR1 SGHVS and CDR2 FQNEAQ. The CDR3 sequence: CASSLQTIERGNLVREQYV. The CDR3 nucleotides read TGTGCCAGCAGCTTACAAACTATTGAGCGGGGAAATCTCGTTCGCGAGCAGTACGTC.

This clone was recorded once. CDR3 in amino acids: CAIRDRVGTDTQYF. CDR3 bases: TGTGCCATCAGGGACAGGGTGGGGACAGATACGCAGTATTTT. This chain joins TRBV10-3 and TRBJ2-3; 8 bases fit TRBD1. The V gene end was trimmed by 6 bases and the J gene end by 3 bases; junction bases not matched to a gene: 5. This CDR3 is built from 14 residues. Germline-derived CDR1 and CDR2 are ENHRY and SYGVKD.

CDR3 DNA sequence: TGTGCCTGGAGTGTACAAGGCAGGGGTTCACCCCTCCACTTT. Translated, it gives CAWSVQGRGSPLHF. This sequence joins TRBV30 and TRBJ1-6; a weak D match, TRBD1 (6 bases). Germline assignment: CDR1 GTSNPN and CDR2 SVGIG (reference sequence). This CDR3 contains 14 residues. V lost 0 bases to trimming and J lost 9 bases, with 12 bases between them. Variable domain in full (rest from reference TRBV30 and TRBJ1-6): SQTIHQWPATLVQPVGSPLSLECTVEGTSNPNLYWYRQAAGRGLQLLFYSVGIGQISSEVPQNLSASRPQDRQFILSSKKLLLSDSGFYLCAWSVQGRGSPLHFGNGTRLTVT.

The chain recombines TRBV5-6 with TRBJ1-6; 10 positions agree with TRBD1. The junction had 4 bases not matched to a gene; V was cut back by 3 bases and J by 10 bases. The CDR3 is made up of 14 amino acids. CDR1 is SGHDT, CDR2 YYEEEE, per germline. The chain's CDR3 is CASSWGTGDSPLHF. CDR3 DNA: TGTGCCAGCAGCTGGGGGACAGGGGACTCACCCCTCCACTTT.

About this clone: The sample holds other DNA sequences that translate to the same CDR3. The chain joins TRBV7-9 to TRBJ2-3; TRBD2 matches 12 bases. The ends lost 6 bases at V and 2 bases at J; junction bases unmatched: 6. This CDR3 has 16 amino acids. From germline, CDR1 is SEHNR and CDR2 FQNEAQ (reference sequence). The CDR3 spells CASSKLAGGLTDTQYF. The DNA for the CDR3 is TGTGCCAGCAGTAAACTAGCGGGGGGACTCACAGATACGCAGTATTTT. Drawing the rest from reference TRBV7-9 and TRBJ2-3, the complete variable domain is DTGVSQNPRHKITKRGQNVTFRCDPISEHNRLYWYRQTLGQGPEFLTYFQNEAQLEKSRLLSDRFSAERPKGSFSTLEIQRTEQGDSAMYLCASSKLAGGLTDTQYFGPGTRLTVL.

This rearrangement joins TRBV2 to TRBJ2-1; 7 bases agree with TRBD2. The germline gives CDR1 SNHLY, CDR2 FYNNEI. Unmatched junction bases numbered 7, after V lost 8 bases and J lost 6 bases. The length of the CDR3 is 13 residues. CDR3 residues: CASEKRTSNEQFF. The CDR3 coding sequence is TGTGCCAGCGAAAAAAGGACTAGCAATGAGCAGTTCTTC. The full variable domain, with the rest looked up from reference TRBV2 and TRBJ2-1, is EPEVTQTPSHQVTQMGQEVILRCVPISNHLYFYWYRQILGQKVEFLVSFYNNEISEKSEIFDDQFSVERPDGSNFTLKIRSTKLEDSAMYFCASEKRTSNEQFFGPGTRLTVL.

The chain uses TRBV28 and TRBJ1-5; TRBD1 is a possible D gene (5 bases). Germline assignment: CDR1 MDHEN and CDR2 SYDVKM. The CDR3 covers 15 residues. Trimming cost V 8 bases and J 2 bases, with 16 bases left between them. CDR3 residues: CASWTPGGGNQPQHF. The CDR3 DNA is TGTGCCAGCTGGACTCCTGGAGGGGGCAATCAGCCCCAGCATTTT.

The chain recombines TRBV25-1 with TRBJ2-1, with 10 bases aligning to TRBD2. Germline-derived CDR1 and CDR2 are MGHDK and SYGVNS. This CDR3 has 17 amino acids. The junction had 9 bases not matched to a gene; V was cut back by 4 bases and J by 3 bases. CDR3 residues: CASSGELGTSDYNEQFF. CDR3 sequence (DNA): TGTGCCAGCAGTGGGGAGCTCGGGACTAGCGACTACAATGAGCAGTTCTTC.

V usage is TRBV3-1 (or the pseudogene TRBV3-2) and J usage is TRBJ2-1, with 7 nucleotides matching TRBD2. After removal of 1 base from V and 0 bases from J, the junction contained 6 bases not matched to a gene. This CDR3 is 17 amino acids long. The germline V gene has CDR1 LGHDT and CDR2 YNNKEL (reference sequence). CDR3 DNA: TGTGCCAGCAGCCAAGGATCAGCGGGGAGCTCCTACAATGAGCAGTTCTTC. Protein: CASSQGSAGSSYNEQFF.

The V gene is TRBV5-1, the J gene TRBJ1-6, with 7 nucleotides matching TRBD1. V lost 0 bases to trimming and J lost 3 bases; unmatched junction nucleotides: 0. The CDR3 is 15 residues long. CDR1 is SGHRS and CDR2 is YFSETQ in the germline V gene. In DNA form, the CDR3 reads TGCGCCAGCAGCTTGGGACAGGGCTATAATTCACCCCTCCACTTT. Its protein is CASSLGQGYNSPLHF. Supplemented by reference TRBV5-1 and TRBJ1-6, the full variable domain reads KAGVTQTPRYLIKTRGQQVTLSCSPISGHRSVSWYQQTPGQGLQFLFEYFSETQRNKGNFPGRFSGRQFSNSRSEMNVSTLELGDSALYLCASSLGQGYNSPLHFGNGTRLTVT.

The genes are TRBV25-1 and TRBJ1-1; no clear D. Germline CDR1 and CDR2: MGHDK and SYGVNS. The CDR3 is made up of 11 amino acids. Trimming left V 4 bases short and J 6 bases short, with 6 bases between. The CDR3: CASSGRAEAFF. CDR3 sequence (DNA): TGTGCCAGCAGTGGTCGGGCTGAAGCTTTCTTT.